This T cell receptor (beta chain) was sequenced in a study of Graves' ophthalmopathy and Graves' hyperthyroidism. Researchers took RNA transcripts and amplified TCR beta CDR3 regions from them. HTBI primers were employed in first-round RT-PCR, then a second-round multiplex PCR followed. TCRdb called the multiplex PCR reads again in MiXCR, with one record for every CDR3 protein. The sample has about 57,000 distinct CDR3 sequences; approximately 50% are singletons. Study outcomes and limitations: In blood appeared most of the expanded thyroid clonotypes whose frequency exceeded 0.001.

Many counts were recorded for this clonotype. As yet, its antigen is unknown. The receptor's source is an adult woman with Graves' ophthalmopathy. Sequencing was carried out using peripheral blood.

The CDR3 reads CASSTLAGQYEQYF. The CDR3 region has the DNA TGTGCCAGCAGTACACTAGCGGGGCAATACGAGCAGTACTTC. This chain joins TRBV6-2 or TRBV6-3 and TRBJ2-7; 10 bases match TRBD2. J gave up 4 bases and V 5 bases, and 5 bases lay outside the gene matches. The CDR3 contains 14 residues. CDR1 and CDR2 from the germline V gene are MNHEY and SVGEGT.